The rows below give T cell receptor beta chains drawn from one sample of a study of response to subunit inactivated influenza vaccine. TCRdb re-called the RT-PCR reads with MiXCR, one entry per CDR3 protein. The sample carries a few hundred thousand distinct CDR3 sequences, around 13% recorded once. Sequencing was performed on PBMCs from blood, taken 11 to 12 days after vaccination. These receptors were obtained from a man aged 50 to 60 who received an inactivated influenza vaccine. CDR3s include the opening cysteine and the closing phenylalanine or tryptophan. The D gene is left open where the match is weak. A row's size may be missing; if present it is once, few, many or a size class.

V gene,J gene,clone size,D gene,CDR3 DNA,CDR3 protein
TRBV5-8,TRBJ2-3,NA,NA,TGTGCCAGCAGCCGTTACACGGGGGCGCATGGGGAAGATACGCAGTATTTT,CASSRYTGAHGEDTQYF
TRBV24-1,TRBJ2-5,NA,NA,TGTGCCACCAGTGACCCCGCTTCGTTAGGGAGACAAGAGACCCAGTACTTC,CATSDPASLGRQETQYF
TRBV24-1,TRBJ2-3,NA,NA,TGTGCCACCAGTGATACCCGGGACCGCACAGATACGCAGTATTTT,CATSDTRDRTDTQYF
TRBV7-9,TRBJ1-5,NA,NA,TGTGCCAGCAGCCTGGACTTGGAGGGAGCCCAGCATTTT,CASSLDLEGAQHF
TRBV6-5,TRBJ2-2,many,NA,TGTGCCACCGAAGGAATCGAAGGGGAGCTGTTTTTT,CATEGIEGELFF
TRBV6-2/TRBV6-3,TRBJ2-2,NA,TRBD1,TGTGCCAGCAGTGGACAGGGGGCAATATTCACCGGGGAGCTGTTTTTT,CASSGQGAIFTGELFF
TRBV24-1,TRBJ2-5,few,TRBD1,TGTGCCACCAGTGATATCCAGGGGGCGGGAGAGACCCAGTACTTC,CATSDIQGAGETQYF
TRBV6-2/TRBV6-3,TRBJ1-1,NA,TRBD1,TGTGCCAGCAGCAGGGGGTTCATGAACACTGAAGCTTTCTTT,CASSRGFMNTEAFF
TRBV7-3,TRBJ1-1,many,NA,TGTGCCAGCAGCTTATTGGACATGAGTCGCACTGAAGCTTTCTTT,CASSLLDMSRTEAFF
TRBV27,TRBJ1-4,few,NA,TGTGCCAGACGTCTCAGGGAGACTGAGGGTTGCACTAATGAAAAACTGTTTTTT,CARRLRETEGCTNEKLFF
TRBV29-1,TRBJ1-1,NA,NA,TGCAGCGTTGTAGGGGGGAACACTGAAGCTTTCTTT,CSVVGGNTEAFF
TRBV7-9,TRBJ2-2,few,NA,TGTGCCAGCCCCCCGGACAGCCCATTAAACACCGGGGAGCTGTTTTTT,CASPPDSPLNTGELFF
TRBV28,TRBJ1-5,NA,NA,TGTGCCAGCAGTTTCCTGCGCACGAATCAGCCCCAGCATTTT,CASSFLRTNQPQHF
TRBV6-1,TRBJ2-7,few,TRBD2,TGTGCCAGCAGTAGTAGCGGGAGTGGTTTTGGGCAGTACTTC,CASSSSGSGFGQYF
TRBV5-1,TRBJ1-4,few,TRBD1,TGCGCCAGCAGCACAGGGGGAACCGCAACTAATGAAAAACTGTTTTTT,CASSTGGTATNEKLFF
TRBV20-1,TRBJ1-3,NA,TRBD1,TGCAGTGCTAGGAAGGGACAGGGCGGTGGAAACACCATATATTTT,CSARKGQGGGNTIYF
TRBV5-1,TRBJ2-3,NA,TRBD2,TGCGCCAGCAGCATCACGACTAGCGGGGACACAGATACGCAGTATTTT,CASSITTSGDTDTQYF
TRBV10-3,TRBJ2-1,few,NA,TGTGCCATCAGGGGGGAAGTCGAGGGCGATGAGCAGTTCTTC,CAIRGEVEGDEQFF
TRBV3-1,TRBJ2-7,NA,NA,TGTGCCAGCAGCCAACCGAAGGGGGAGCAGTACTTC,CASSQPKGEQYF
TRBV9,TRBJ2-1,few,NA,TGTGCCAGCAGCGTAGGACTAGGGGGCTACAATGAGCAGTTCTTC,CASSVGLGGYNEQFF
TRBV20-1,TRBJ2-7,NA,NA,TGCAGTGCGGGCAGGGCCTCCTACGAGCAGTACTTC,CSAGRASYEQYF
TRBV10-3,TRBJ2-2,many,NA,TGTGCCATCAGTGTTGACAGGAAGGGCGGGGAGCTGTTTTTT,CAISVDRKGGELFF
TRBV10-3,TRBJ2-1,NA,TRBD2,TGTGCCATCAGTGAAGCGGGGGGGCCGGTTGAGCAGTTCTTC,CAISEAGGPVEQFF